The 22 T cell receptor beta chains listed next were all sequenced from one sample in a study of PD-L1 blockade in urothelial cancer. The time point was: pretreatment peripheral blood. Libraries were prepared by immunoSEQ multiplex PCR; TCRdb keeps only in-frame clonotypes and omits some of them. The data show around 68,000 clones, 75% to 85% seen once. The material sequenced was PBMCs, taken around atezolizumab (anti-PD-L1) treatment. These TCRs come from a man aged 65 to 79 with urothelial cancer.

This rearrangement joins TRBV14 to TRBJ2-1, with 8 bases aligning to TRBD2. CDR1 is SGHDN and CDR2 is FVKESK in the germline V gene. The V and J ends lost 6 bases and 6 bases, in that order; junction bases with no gene match: 7. The CDR3 is 14 residues long. The CDR3 loop reads CASREGSGSNEQFF. DNA for the CDR3: TGTGCCAGCAGGGAAGGAAGCGGGAGCAATGAGCAGTTCTTC.

This chain links TRBV7-3 with TRBJ2-1; perhaps TRBD2 as D (5 bases). CDR3 size: 15 residues. Germline-derived CDR1 and CDR2 are SGHTA and FQGTGA. V was shortened by 2 bases and J by 0 bases, with 8 bases between the two germline ends. The CDR3 sequence: CASSLAGTSYNEQFF. CDR3 coding DNA: TGTGCCAGCAGCTTAGCGGGTACCTCCTACAATGAGCAGTTCTTC.

This chain links TRBV27 with TRBJ1-4; the D is unclear. The CDR3 is made up of 15 amino acids. Trimming took off 6 bases at V and 4 bases at J, with 15 bases between the two ends. Per germline, CDR1 MNHEY and CDR2 SMNVEV (reference sequence). CDR3 amino acids: CASRPPDGDNEKLFF. The CDR3 DNA is TGTGCCAGCAGGCCCCCTGACGGAGATAATGAAAAACTGTTTTTT.

The V gene is TRBV5-1, the J gene TRBJ1-1, with D tentatively TRBD1 (5 bases). CDR1 SGHRS and CDR2 YFSETQ come from the germline V gene. V gave up 2 bases and J gave up 4 bases, with 18 bases separating them. There are 16 residues in the CDR3. The CDR3 region has the DNA TGCGCCAGCAGCTTAGACAGCCCCCGGCTGGGCACTGAAGCTTTCTTT. Its protein product is CASSLDSPRLGTEAFF.

The chain uses TRBV4-1 and TRBJ2-5, with TRBD2 as a possible D gene (6 bases). The germline V and J ends were trimmed by 0 bases and 1 base, with 12 bases remaining between them. Germline V lookup: CDR1 MGHRA, CDR2 YSYEKL. CDR3 length equals 16 residues. CDR3 residues: CASSQDLGRGQETQYF. CDR3 bases: TGCGCCAGCAGCCAAGATTTGGGGCGGGGCCAAGAGACCCAGTACTTC.

The V gene is TRBV10-3, the J gene TRBJ1-3; unclear D gene. This CDR3 is built from 16 residues. The V end lost 1 base, the J end lost 2 bases, and 12 bases lay between the germline ends. Germline-derived CDR1 and CDR2 are ENHRY and SYGVKD. In DNA, the CDR3 is TGTGCCATCAGTGAGTTGGCTAAGGAGGCTGGAAACACCATATATTTT. The encoded protein is CAISELAKEAGNTIYF.

The chain combines TRBV7-9 with TRBJ2-7; D is unresolved. The CDR3 totals 14 residues. V was trimmed by 2 bases and J by 6 bases, leaving 14 bases between them. CDR1 is SEHNR and CDR2 is FQNEAQ in the germline V gene (reference sequence). CDR3 DNA: TGTGCCAGCAGCTTAAACGTTGTGGCTGGCGAGCAGTACTTC. Translating gives CASSLNVVAGEQYF.

The rearrangement links TRBV7-9 to TRBJ2-2; 8 positions agree with TRBD1. The J segment lost 4 bases and the V segment lost 5 bases, leaving 6 bases of the junction unmatched. The CDR3 spans 15 residues. Germline V lookup: CDR1 SEHNR, CDR2 FQNEAQ (reference sequence). CDR3 amino acids: CASSLGTGITGELFF. CDR3 sequence (DNA): TGTGCCAGCAGCCTTGGGACAGGAATCACCGGGGAGCTGTTTTTT.

The rearrangement links TRBV6-5 to TRBJ2-7, with TRBD2 as a possible D gene (6 bases). Germline V gives CDR1 MNHEY, CDR2 SVGAGI. Deletions cut 2 bases from V and 4 bases from J, with 9 bases between. The CDR3 totals 13 residues. The CDR3 loop is CASSYVGRYEQYF. CDR3 nucleotide sequence: TGTGCCAGCAGTTACGTTGGGAGGTACGAGCAGTACTTC.

This chain uses TRBV10-3 with TRBJ2-1; TRBD2 is a possible D gene (5 bases). The ends were cut back, 9 bases at V and 7 bases at J, with 13 bases in the middle. Germline CDR1 and CDR2: ENHRY and SYGVKD. CDR3 length: 12 amino acids. The CDR3 reads CAIDPTGNEQFF. CDR3 nucleotides: TGTGCCATTGATCCTACGGGGAATGAGCAGTTCTTC.

This rearrangement joins TRBV4-3 to TRBJ2-3; 14 bases are a match to TRBD2. The V and J ends lost 3 bases and 9 bases, in that order; junction bases with no gene match: 8. Germline V lookup: CDR1 LGHNA, CDR2 YSLEER. This CDR3 comprises 16 residues. This CDR3 reads CASSQGGLAGVETQYF. The CDR3 nucleotides are TGCGCCAGCAGCCAGGGGGGACTAGCGGGAGTGGAGACGCAGTATTTT.

This clone has just one count. This chain links TRBV28 with TRBJ2-5; tentative D call: TRBD1 (5 bases). CDR1 is MDHEN, CDR2 SYDVKM, per germline. This CDR3 region has 18 residues. Trimming shortened V by 3 bases and J by 0 bases, and 20 bases separated the two germline ends. CDR3 sequence reads: CASSFVVLGARDQETQYF. CDR3 coding DNA: TGTGCCAGCAGTTTCGTAGTCCTTGGGGCGCGAGACCAAGAGACCCAGTACTTC.

Here the CDR3 reads CASSLVKSNTEAFF. CDR3 DNA sequence: TGTGCCAGCAGCTTGGTTAAGAGCAACACTGAAGCTTTCTTT. The chain has TRBV7-9 and TRBJ1-1; no clear D. Germline V gene data show CDR1 as SEHNR and CDR2 as FQNEAQ (reference sequence). Trimming removed 3 bases at V and 2 bases at J, with 10 bases between. This CDR3 is built from 14 residues. Drawing the rest from reference TRBV7-9 and TRBJ1-1, the complete variable domain is DTGVSQNPRHKITKRGQNVTFRCDPISEHNRLYWYRQTLGQGPEFLTYFQNEAQLEKSRLLSDRFSAERPKGSFSTLEIQRTEQGDSAMYLCASSLVKSNTEAFFGQGTRLTVV.

The genes are TRBV11-2 and TRBJ2-1; 10 bases fit TRBD2. CDR1 is SGHAT and CDR2 is FQNNGV in the germline V gene. V lost 5 bases to trimming and J lost 9 bases; unmatched junction nucleotides: 7. The CDR3 spans 14 residues. CDR3 bases: TGTGCCAGCAGCATAACTAGCGGGAAGGGTGAGCAGTTCTTC. The encoded protein is CASSITSGKGEQFF.

This sequence joins TRBV7-9 and TRBJ1-1; TRBD1 matches 7 bases. Germline-derived CDR1 and CDR2 are SEHNR and FQNEAQ (reference sequence). The CDR3 covers 13 residues. V lost 5 bases, J lost 4 bases, and 4 bases stayed unmatched. The CDR3 protein is CASSPQGGTEAFF. DNA of the CDR3: TGTGCCAGCAGCCCTCAGGGGGGCACTGAAGCTTTCTTT.

This CDR3 is CASSLGTSGSGVQYF. DNA of the CDR3: TGCGCCAGCAGCCTAGGGACTAGCGGGAGCGGTGTGCAGTATTTT. The V gene is TRBV4-1, the J gene TRBJ2-3; 14 bases are a match to TRBD2. Trimming took 4 bases from V and 11 from J; bases not matched to a gene: 8. Germline loops: CDR1 MGHRA, CDR2 YSYEKL. The CDR3 is made up of 15 amino acids.

This sequence joins TRBV2 and TRBJ1-1, with 7 bases aligning to TRBD1. Unmatched junction bases numbered 6, after V lost 8 bases and J lost 0 bases. In germline, CDR1 is SNHLY, CDR2 FYNNEI. This CDR3 is built from 14 residues. This chain's CDR3 is CASGKQGLNTEAFF. In DNA form, the CDR3 reads TGTGCCAGCGGGAAACAGGGGTTGAACACTGAAGCTTTCTTT.

The chain employs TRBV7-8 and TRBJ2-1; D might be TRBD2 (5 bases). The CDR3 is made up of 16 amino acids. Trimming pared 5 bases from V and 1 base from J, leaving 15 bases between. Germline CDR1 and CDR2: SGHVS and FQNEAQ. The CDR3, as DNA: TGTGCCAGCAGCGGCCCGAGGGAAGGGTCCTACAATGAGCAGTTCTTC. Translation: CASSGPREGSYNEQFF.

The rearrangement joins TRBV7-2 to TRBJ2-7; D is unresolved. Germline V gene sequence: CDR1 SGHTA, CDR2 FQGNSA. The CDR3 is 13 residues long. V was trimmed by 3 bases and J by 6 bases, leaving 12 bases between them. The CDR3 bases are TGTGCCAGCAGCTTTCGGTGGTTGAGCGAGCAGTACTTC. This codes for CASSFRWLSEQYF.

This clone has only a few counts. The genes are TRBV7-9 and TRBJ1-2; D unresolved. The CDR3 has 15 amino acids. The V end was cut by 5 bases, the J end by 3 bases, with 16 bases between. Looked up from germline, CDR1 is SEHNR and CDR2 is FQNEAQ (reference sequence). In nucleotides, the CDR3 is TGTGCCAGCAGCCCTATGGACCTAGCGCACTATGGCTACACCTTC. Protein sequence: CASSPMDLAHYGYTF.

The rearrangement uses TRBV19 and TRBJ2-7, with D possibly being TRBD1 (5 bases). The V gene's germline CDR1 is LNHDA and CDR2 SQIVND (reference sequence). The CDR3 runs 12 residues. V dropped 6 bases and J dropped 0 bases, with 6 bases sitting between them. The CDR3 bases are TGTGCCAGTAGAGGACACTCCTACGAGCAGTACTTC. It encodes CASRGHSYEQYF.

The rearrangement uses TRBV11-3 and TRBJ2-7; D perhaps matches TRBD1 (6 bases). The CDR3 loop spans 13 amino acids. Germline values: CDR1 SGHNT, CDR2 YENEEA. Deletions cut 4 bases from V and 2 bases from J, with 9 bases between. As DNA, the CDR3 is TGTGCCAGCAGCTCGACAGGTGCCTACGAGCAGTACTTC. The encoded protein is CASSSTGAYEQYF.